This T cell receptor beta chain was observed in a study of cytomegalovirus exposure and HLA in healthy donors. The CDR3 length is 15 residues. Trimming removed 6 bases from V and 3 bases from J, with 14 bases in between. Germline loops: CDR1 MNHEY, CDR2 SMNVEV (reference sequence). As concerns this clone: Its antigen is undetermined.

The donors were part of the approximately 120-subject validation cohort, which stood apart from the approximately 670-subject first cohort. Profiling relied on immunoSEQ multiplex PCR, and the TCRdb table lists in-frame clones only, not all of them. The sample lists about 160,000 clones; about nine tenths were seen once. Findings of the study overall: Rarity characterized most TCR sequences, yet some public TCRs appeared in many donors.

The sequence derives from a woman younger than 35 in good health and CMV-seropositive. The chain employs TRBV27 and TRBJ2-2, with D perhaps TRBD1 (6 bases). The sequenced sample consisted of PBMCs. CDR3: CASSPGQLDTGELFF. As DNA, the CDR3 is TGTGCCAGCAGCCCCGGACAGTTAGACACCGGGGAGCTGTTTTTT.